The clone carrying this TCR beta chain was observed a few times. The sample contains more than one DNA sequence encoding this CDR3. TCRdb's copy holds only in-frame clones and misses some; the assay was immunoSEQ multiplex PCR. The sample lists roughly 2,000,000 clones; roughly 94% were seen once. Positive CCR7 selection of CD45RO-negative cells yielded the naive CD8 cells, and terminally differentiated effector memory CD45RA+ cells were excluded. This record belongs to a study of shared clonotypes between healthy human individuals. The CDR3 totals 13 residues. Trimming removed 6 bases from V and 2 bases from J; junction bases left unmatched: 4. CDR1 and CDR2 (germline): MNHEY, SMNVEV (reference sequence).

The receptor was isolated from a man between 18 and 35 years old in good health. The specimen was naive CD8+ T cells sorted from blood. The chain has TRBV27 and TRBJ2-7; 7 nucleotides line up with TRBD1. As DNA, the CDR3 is TGTGCCAGCAGCCCGGGACAGACCTACGAGCAGTACTTC. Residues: CASSPGQTYEQYF.